These 30 T cell receptor beta chains share one sample of origin, sequenced in a study of blood T cells in healthy people across ages. Through a sample-barcoded 5' primer and a J-beta primer mix, a second PCR was run for about 6 to 11 cycles. TCRdb ran MiXCR on the 5' RACE reads and lists one entry per CDR3 protein. This sample yields approximately 760,000 distinct CDR3 sequences, of which around a quarter are seen a single time; more than 7.5% belongs to the top ten. This same sample was also taken into another study, of T cells of mothers and their children.

The specimen was blood. All receptors come from a boy aged 5 to 17 in good health.

This clonotype was seen only once. This chain uses TRBV28 with TRBJ2-1; TRBD2 might be the D (6 bases). The DNA end is a closer match to TRBJ2-7, so the J assignment may be wrong. CDR3 size: 16 residues. Germline V gene data show CDR1 as MDHEN and CDR2 as SYDVKM. DNA for the CDR3: TGTGCCAGCAGTTTAGGAGGGGCGCCCATTATCTACGAGCAGTACTTC. This gives the protein CASSLGGAPIIYEQYF.

This clonotype was counted a few times. The rearrangement uses TRBV19 and TRBJ2-7; weak D call: TRBD1 (6 bases). The germline gives CDR1 LNHDA, CDR2 SQIVND (reference sequence). The CDR3 loop spans 15 amino acids. Trimming shortened V by 3 bases and J by 1 base, and 13 bases separated the two germline ends. CDR3 amino acids: CASSIGGKSSYEQYF. As DNA, the CDR3 is TGTGCCAGTAGTATTGGGGGCAAGTCGTCCTACGAGCAGTACTTC.

The chain joins TRBV29-1 to TRBJ2-7, with D tentatively TRBD1 or TRBD2 (5 bases each). V lost 3 bases and J lost 7, with 13 bases in between. Germline V gives CDR1 SQVTM, CDR2 ANQGSEA. CDR3 length: 12 amino acids. This CDR3 reads CSVDEVGGEQYF. The CDR3 coding sequence is TGCAGCGTTGACGAGGTTGGGGGTGAGCAGTACTTC.

In this sample, this clonotype turned up a few times. This chain connects TRBV12-3 or TRBV12-4 to TRBJ2-5, with D unclear. CDR3 length: 12 amino acids. Between the trimmed V and J ends, which lost 6 bases and 1 base, there was a span of 6 bases. The CDR3 reads CASSWVQETQYF. The CDR3 DNA reads TGTGCCAGCAGCTGGGTCCAAGAGACCCAGTACTTC.

This clonotype was recorded a few times. V is TRBV27 and J is TRBJ1-3, with D hard to call. The CDR3 loop spans 14 amino acids. Deletions cut 5 bases from V and 4 bases from J, with 12 bases between. CDR1 is MNHEY and CDR2 is SMNVEV in the germline V gene (reference sequence). The CDR3 DNA follows: TGTGCCAGCAGTCTCGGGGTTTCCGGAAACACCATATATTTT. It is translated as CASSLGVSGNTIYF.

This clonotype was observed a few times. The gene calls are TRBV28 and TRBJ1-4; possible D gene TRBD1, 5 bases. This CDR3 comprises 17 residues. Germline lookup yields CDR1 MDHEN and CDR2 SYDVKM. V lost 0 bases, J lost 5 bases, and 16 bases lay in between. The CDR3 region has the DNA TGTGCCAGCAGTTTATGGTCGGACACCTTGGAAAATGAAAAACTGTTTTTT. Amino acids: CASSLWSDTLENEKLFF.

The chain couples TRBV29-1 to TRBJ2-5, with D unresolved. The J call is doubtful: the DNA matches TRBJ2-1 better. This CDR3 contains 14 residues. Germline CDR1 is SQVTM and CDR2 is ANQGSEA. This chain's CDR3 is CSVDFSSLGNEQFF. The CDR3 bases are TGCAGCGTTGACTTCTCCTCTCTCGGCAATGAGCAGTTCTTC.

At least ten counts were recorded for this clonotype. The rearrangement uses TRBV27 and TRBJ2-5; TRBD2 might be the D (7 bases). Germline values: CDR1 MNHEY, CDR2 SMNVEV (reference sequence). V lost 5 bases, J lost 2 bases, and 18 bases lay in between. The CDR3 has 16 amino acids. This CDR3 reads CASSPKPGGVQETQYF. The CDR3 DNA sequence: TGTGCCAGCAGTCCCAAACCGGGGGGCGTACAAGAGACCCAGTACTTC.

V and J are TRBV5-1 and TRBJ2-3; TRBD2 aligns across 8 bases. The CDR3 is made up of 15 amino acids. V was clipped by 1 base and J by 5 bases; unmatched bases: 6. Germline CDR1 and CDR2: SGHRS and YFSETQ. The CDR3 coding sequence is TGCGCCAGCAGCTTGAGCGGGGGAGTGATAGATACGCAGTATTTT. Protein product: CASSLSGGVIDTQYF.

The J gene is TRBJ2-7, the V gene TRBV6-4; D not certain. CDR1 and CDR2 (germline): MRHNA, SNTAGT. V was pared by 2 bases and J by 3 bases, with 14 bases between. The CDR3 totals 15 residues. CDR3 coding DNA: TGTGCCAGCAGTGACGGGTACGGCGACCTCTACGAGCAGTACTTC. It yields the protein CASSDGYGDLYEQYF.

Ten or more counts support this clonotype. The chain employs TRBV12-3 or TRBV12-4 and TRBJ2-5; a possible D gene is TRBD2 (5 bases). V was cut by 3 bases and J by 1 base, with 9 bases left in between. This CDR3 spans 14 amino acids. The CDR3 is CASSFGGGQETQYF. CDR3 bases: TGTGCCAGCAGTTTTGGAGGCGGCCAAGAGACCCAGTACTTC.

This clonotype was seen only a few times. The gene calls are TRBV29-1 and TRBJ1-1; D unclear. Germline loops: CDR1 SQVTM, CDR2 ANQGSEA. Trimming removed 2 bases from V and 1 base from J, with 8 bases in between. The CDR3 spans 13 residues. The CDR3 DNA is TGCAGCGTTGAAATCTTGGCGAACACTGAAGCTTTCTTT. Protein product: CSVEILANTEAFF.

This clonotype was counted a few times. The rearrangement uses TRBV7-8 and TRBJ2-5; the match to TRBD2 covers 11 bases. Germline CDR1 is SGHVS and CDR2 is FQNEAQ. The CDR3 contains 15 residues. V shed 7 bases and J 4 bases; nucleotides not matched to a gene: 8. DNA for the CDR3: TGTGCCAGCATCTATAGCGGGGGGGCTAGAGAGACCCAGTACTTC. It yields the protein CASIYSGGARETQYF.

The rearrangement joins TRBV7-9 to TRBJ2-7; D is undetermined. This CDR3 region has 16 residues. The V end was cut by 2 bases, the J end by 0 bases, with 14 bases between. The germline V gene encodes CDR1 SEHNR and CDR2 FQNEAQ (reference sequence). Here the CDR3 reads CASSLFLGRSSYEQYF. CDR3 DNA: TGTGCCAGCAGCTTATTCCTGGGTCGAAGCTCCTACGAGCAGTACTTC.

This chain links TRBV20-1 with TRBJ2-7, with 9 bases aligning to TRBD1. V trimming: 4 bases; J trimming: 7 bases; junction bases outside the gene matches: 17. The germline CDR1 and CDR2 sequences are DFQATT and SNEGSKA (reference sequence). The CDR3 is 16 amino acids. The CDR3 loop reads CSATPPQPGQGGEQYF. In nucleotides, the CDR3 is TGCAGTGCTACTCCACCACAACCGGGACAGGGAGGGGAGCAGTACTTC.

In this sample, this clonotype turned up a few times. The chain links TRBV7-9 to TRBJ2-1, with a tentative D call TRBD2 (5 bases). The CDR3 runs 15 residues. The V end was cut by 5 bases, the J end by 4 bases, with 15 bases between. Germline values: CDR1 SEHNR, CDR2 FQNEAQ (reference sequence). The CDR3 DNA sequence: TGTGCCAGCAGCCAGCACGGACTTGGTTACAATGAGCAGTTCTTC. Its translation is CASSQHGLGYNEQFF.

The rearrangement joins TRBV11-2 to TRBJ2-5; D might be TRBD2 (5 bases). Deletions cut 2 bases from V and 6 bases from J, with 13 bases between. Germline lookup yields CDR1 SGHAT and CDR2 FQNNGV. This CDR3 contains 14 residues. CDR3 DNA: TGTGCCAGCAGCTTACAAGCTAGCAGTCAGACCCAGTACTTC. It codes for CASSLQASSQTQYF.

The chain combines TRBV9 with TRBJ2-1; TRBD2 aligns across 7 bases. Per the germline V gene, CDR1 is SGDLS and CDR2 is YYNGEE. Losses at the gene ends were 0 bases for V and 4 bases for J; bases not matched to a gene: 7. CDR3 length: 16 amino acids. This chain's CDR3 is CASSVGAGDGYNEQFF. CDR3 DNA: TGTGCCAGCAGCGTAGGGGCGGGAGATGGGTACAATGAGCAGTTCTTC.

This chain uses TRBV5-1 with TRBJ2-3; unclear D gene. Germline CDR1 and CDR2: SGHRS and YFSETQ. V lost 2 bases and J 0 bases, leaving 10 bases between the germline ends. This CDR3 is built from 15 residues. The CDR3 here is CASSFLEASTDTQYF. The DNA for the CDR3 is TGCGCCAGCAGCTTCCTGGAAGCTAGCACAGATACGCAGTATTTT.

The chain is built from TRBV6-2 or TRBV6-3 and TRBJ2-3; D gene ambiguous. V lost 2 bases to trimming and J lost 8 bases, with 8 bases between them. The CDR3 loop spans 12 amino acids. Germline V gives CDR1 MNHEY, CDR2 SVGEGT. The CDR3 DNA is TGTGCCAGCAGTTACGAGTACGGTACGCAGTATTTT. Amino acids: CASSYEYGTQYF.

The rearrangement joins TRBV7-2 to TRBJ2-1; D gene ambiguous. Trimming removed 8 bases from V and 0 bases from J, with 8 bases in between. This CDR3 has 13 amino acids. Germline V gives CDR1 SGHTA, CDR2 FQGNSA. The CDR3 region is CASVASSYNEQFF. DNA for the CDR3: TGTGCCAGCGTGGCTAGCTCCTACAATGAGCAGTTCTTC.

This clonotype was seen a handful of times. The V gene is TRBV7-9, the J gene TRBJ2-7; possibly TRBD1 or TRBD2 for D (5 bases each). Germline V gene lookup returns CDR1 SEHNR and CDR2 FQNEAQ (reference sequence). This CDR3 is 15 amino acids long. Between the trimmed V and J ends, which lost 1 base and 7 bases, there was a span of 17 bases. CDR3 protein: CASSLGWGPSGEQYF. CDR3 in DNA: TGTGCCAGCAGCTTAGGCTGGGGCCCCTCGGGGGAGCAGTACTTC.

This clonotype was counted between two and nine times. The chain links TRBV4-1 to TRBJ1-2, with 9 bases lining up with TRBD1. Per germline, CDR1 MGHRA and CDR2 YSYEKL. The CDR3 loop spans 14 amino acids. With V trimmed by 2 bases and J by 8 bases, 6 bases remained unmatched. The CDR3 is CASSQQGQGGGYTF. The CDR3 nucleotides read TGCGCCAGCAGCCAACAGGGACAGGGCGGCGGCTACACCTTC.

The J gene is TRBJ2-3, the V gene TRBV12-3 or TRBV12-4, with 10 bases aligning to TRBD2. Trimming cost V 3 bases and J 2 bases; bases outside gene matches: 8. The CDR3 extends over 17 amino acids. CDR3 loop: CASSFMTSGPNTDTQYF. In DNA form, the CDR3 reads TGTGCCAGCAGTTTTATGACTAGCGGGCCCAACACAGATACGCAGTATTTT.

In its sample, this clonotype was seen a few times. The genes are TRBV7-3 and TRBJ2-1; D unclear. Germline lookup yields CDR1 SGHTA and CDR2 FQGTGA. The CDR3 runs to 16 residues. V was cut by 1 base and J by 3 bases, with 13 bases left in between. The CDR3, as DNA: TGTGCCAGCAGCTTAAGTAGGTCCCACAGCTACAATGAGCAGTTCTTC. This codes for CASSLSRSHSYNEQFF.

A few counts support this clonotype. The CDR3 DNA reads TGTGCCAGCAGCTTAAGGGGCTATTTCACAGATACGCAGTATTTT. Translation: CASSLRGYFTDTQYF. The J gene is TRBJ2-3, the V gene TRBV7-3; TRBD1 might be the D (5 bases). The V and J ends lost 1 base and 2 bases respectively, with 10 bases between them. Germline V lookup: CDR1 SGHTA, CDR2 FQGTGA. The CDR3 covers 15 residues. Together with reference TRBV7-3 and TRBJ2-3, the CDR3 gives the full variable domain: GAGVSQTPSNKVTEKGKYVELRCDPISGHTALYWYRQSLGQGPEFLIYFQGTGAADDSGLPNDRFFAVRPEGSVSTLKIQRTERGDSAVYLCASSLRGYFTDTQYFGPGTRLTVL.

This clonotype was observed a handful of times. The rearrangement uses TRBV5-6 and TRBJ2-7; D call uncertain. The end of the DNA aligns better with TRBJ2-1, so the J call may be wrong. The length of the CDR3 is 11 residues. Germline assignment: CDR1 SGHDT and CDR2 YYEEEE. The CDR3 DNA reads TGTGCCAGCAGCTCGGCCGATAGGCAGTTCTTC. Amino acids: CASSSADRQFF.

The V and J genes are TRBV20-1 and TRBJ2-5; the D call may be TRBD1 or TRBD2 (5 bases each). The J call may be incorrect, as the DNA end agrees better with TRBJ2-7. This CDR3 has 13 amino acids. CDR1 and CDR2 from the germline V gene are DFQATT and SNEGSKA (reference sequence). CDR3 sequence: CSANTGTSYEQYF. The CDR3 nucleotides read TGCAGTGCGAATACCGGGACCTCCTACGAGCAGTACTTC.

This clonotype occurred a few times. V and J are TRBV25-1 and TRBJ2-2; D assignment may be TRBD1 or TRBD2 (5 bases each). This CDR3 is built from 15 residues. The V and J ends lost 6 bases and 4 bases respectively, with 15 bases between them. Germline V gene data show CDR1 as MGHDK and CDR2 as SYGVNS. CDR3 in DNA: TGTGCCAGCAGGAGGGACGGGACCCTCACCGGGGAGCTGTTTTTT. Its protein is CASRRDGTLTGELFF.

This rearrangement joins TRBV7-2 to TRBJ1-4; possible D gene TRBD1, 6 bases. The CDR3 spans 14 residues. V was cut by 7 bases and J by 3 bases, with 12 bases left in between. Germline values: CDR1 SGHTA, CDR2 FQGNSA. CDR3: CASNFRGPNEKLFF. In DNA, the CDR3 is TGTGCCAGCAACTTCAGGGGACCTAATGAAAAACTGTTTTTT. Together with reference TRBV7-2 and TRBJ1-4, the CDR3 gives the full variable domain: GAGVSQSPSNKVTEKGKDVELRCDPISGHTALYWYRQSLGQGLEFLIYFQGNSAPDKSGLPSDRFSAERTGGSVSTLTIQRTQQEDSAVYLCASNFRGPNEKLFFGSGTQLSVL.